Sequencing of this T cell receptor beta chain was carried out in a study of Ad26.COV2.S vaccination and SARS-CoV-2 variants. The study's findings and limits: People given the vaccine had a wider spike-specific TCR breadth than placebo recipients did. Post-vaccination breadth of spike-specific CD8+ and CD4+ T cell responses was reportedly substantial. The study found similar non-spike TCR breadth in vaccine and placebo recipients.

Treatment meaning: around 19 received Ad26.COV2.S at low or high dose, single or two shots; roughly 5 received placebo; per-sample allocation not given. The investigators took samples on day 63 after the first vaccine or placebo injection. Expressing Wuhan-strain SARS-CoV-2 spike, an Ad26 vector served as the vaccine. A note on this clone: What it binds is unknown.

Sequencing used immunoSEQ multiplex PCR; TCRdb keeps in-frame clones, though not all of them. This table has hundreds of thousands of clones, roughly 90% appearing once. The CDR3 loop spans 14 amino acids. V gave up 4 bases and J gave up 1 base, with 10 bases separating them. The chain uses TRBV23-1 and TRBJ2-5; D might be TRBD1 (5 bases). TRBV23-1 counts as an open reading frame of uncertain function. Sequenced here: peripheral blood, sampled in a trial of Ad26.COV2.S vaccine versus placebo. The sequence was collected from a person between 18 and 65 years old who received the Ad26.COV2.S COVID-19 vaccine or a placebo. CDR3 in amino acids: CASSLSTVQETQYF. The CDR3 nucleotides are TGCGCCAGCAGTCTTTCGACAGTCCAAGAGACCCAGTACTTC.